Listed here are 5 T cell receptor beta chains from one sample, sequenced in a study of OX40 agonist ivuxolimab in advanced cancers. Sequencing was performed with immunoSEQ multiplex PCR; in TCRdb, only in-frame clones are kept and a portion is missing. The sample gives fewer than 25,000 clones, around 80% of which show up once; around 35% is in the top ten. Specimen: CD4+ or CD8+ T cells sorted from blood, collected in a trial of the OX40 agonist ivuxolimab. The receptors were gathered from an adult with an advanced solid tumor such as melanoma, head and neck, liver or kidney cancer.

The chain employs TRBV4-3 and TRBJ2-7, with 12 bases identical to TRBD2. Germline V gives CDR1 LGHNA, CDR2 YSLEER. This CDR3 has 16 residues. Germline trimming cut 0 bases from V and 4 bases from J; bases unmatched to any gene: 4. The CDR3 nucleotides read TGCGCCAGCAGCCAAGAGACTAGCGGGAGTCGGTACGAGCAGTACTTC. Translation: CASSQETSGSRYEQYF.

The chain links TRBV6-1 to TRBJ2-2, with a possible D match to TRBD1 (5 bases). V was shortened by 7 bases and J by 6 bases, with 18 bases between the two germline ends. Looked up from germline, CDR1 is MNHNS and CDR2 is SASEGT. This CDR3 region has 15 residues. The CDR3 region has the DNA TGTGCCAGCATCCCTTGGGGCAGCGAACCCGGGGAGCTGTTTTTT. It codes for CASIPWGSEPGELFF.

The chain joins TRBV6-5 to TRBJ2-1; D unclear. CDR3 length: 12 residues. Germline V gene sequence: CDR1 MNHEY, CDR2 SVGAGI. V lost 6 bases to trimming and J lost 4 bases, with 7 bases between them. CDR3 nucleotide sequence: TGTGCCAGCAGCCCCCCTTACAATGAGCAGTTCTTC. Its protein is CASSPPYNEQFF.

The rearrangement uses TRBV7-2 and TRBJ2-3, with 8 nucleotides matching TRBD2. The CDR3 consists of 17 residues. Losses at the gene ends were 3 bases for V and 6 bases for J; bases not matched to a gene: 14. Germline V lookup: CDR1 SGHTA, CDR2 FQGNSA. CDR3 residues: CASSFRSERGGRDTQYF. The CDR3 nucleotides read TGTGCCAGCAGCTTCCGCAGCGAGCGGGGCGGGAGGGATACGCAGTATTTT.

The chain is built from TRBV6-5 and TRBJ2-7; D not resolved. Germline loops: CDR1 MNHEY, CDR2 SVGAGI. V gave up 2 bases and J gave up 2 bases, with 7 bases separating them. This CDR3 has 13 amino acids. The chain's CDR3 is CASSYLEAYEQYF. The CDR3 DNA reads TGTGCCAGCAGTTACCTCGAAGCCTACGAGCAGTACTTC.